A few counts support the clone carrying this T cell receptor beta chain. Amplification yielded TCR beta CDR3 regions, with RNA transcripts as the source. The HTBI primer set was used in a first-round RT-PCR of the TCR CDR3. A single record per CDR3 protein comes from TCRdb applying MiXCR to the multiplex PCR reads. In the table there are 200,000 to 250,000 distinct CDR3 sequences, 17% of which are singletons. The sample belongs to a study of T cells in Graves' hyperthyroidism and ophthalmopathy. Absent ophthalmopathy progression within 18 months defined stable Graves' hyperthyroidism. Losses at the gene ends were 6 bases for V and 4 bases for J; bases not matched to a gene: 8. Germline V lookup: CDR1 SGHAT, CDR2 FQNNGV. The CDR3 consists of 15 residues.

Sequenced sample: blood. This receptor was taken from a man aged 45-65 years with Graves' hyperthyroidism. The chain couples TRBV11-2 to TRBJ2-7; 11 bases are a match to TRBD1. The CDR3 loop reads CASRIPGTGGYEQYF. CDR3 DNA sequence: TGTGCCAGCAGGATACCCGGGACAGGGGGATACGAGCAGTACTTC.